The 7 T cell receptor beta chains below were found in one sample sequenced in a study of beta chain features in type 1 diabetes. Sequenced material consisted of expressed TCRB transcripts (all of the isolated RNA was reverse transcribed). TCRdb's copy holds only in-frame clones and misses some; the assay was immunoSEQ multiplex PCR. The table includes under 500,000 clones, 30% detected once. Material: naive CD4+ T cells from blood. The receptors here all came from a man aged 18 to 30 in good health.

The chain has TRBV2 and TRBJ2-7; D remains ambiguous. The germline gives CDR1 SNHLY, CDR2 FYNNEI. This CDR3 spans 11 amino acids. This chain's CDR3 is CVSRGENAQYF. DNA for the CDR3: TGTGTCTCCCGTGGCGAAAACGCGCAGTACTTC.

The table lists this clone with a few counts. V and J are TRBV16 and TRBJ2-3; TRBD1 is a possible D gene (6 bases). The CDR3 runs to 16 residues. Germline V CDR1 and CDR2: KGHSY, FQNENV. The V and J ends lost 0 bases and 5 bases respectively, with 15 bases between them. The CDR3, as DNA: TGTGCCAGCAGCCAATCACCAGGGGCAAACAGAGATACGCAGTATTTT. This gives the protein CASSQSPGANRDTQYF.

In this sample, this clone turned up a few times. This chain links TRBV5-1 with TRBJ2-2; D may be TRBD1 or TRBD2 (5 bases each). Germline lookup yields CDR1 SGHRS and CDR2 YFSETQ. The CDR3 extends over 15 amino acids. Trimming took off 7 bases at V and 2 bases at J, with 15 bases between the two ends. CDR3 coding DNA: TGCGCCAGCCGCCGAGGGGAGAGTAACACCGGGGAGCTGTTTTTT. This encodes CASRRGESNTGELFF.

CDR3 sequence (DNA): TGCAGCGTTGTACGGGGGGACGAGACCCAGTACTTC. Amino acid sequence: CSVVRGDETQYF. V is TRBV29-1 and J is TRBJ2-5; 7 positions agree with TRBD2. The J segment lost 5 bases and the V segment lost 4 bases, leaving 4 bases of the junction unmatched. Looked up from germline, CDR1 is SQVTM and CDR2 is ANQGSEA. The CDR3 consists of 12 residues.

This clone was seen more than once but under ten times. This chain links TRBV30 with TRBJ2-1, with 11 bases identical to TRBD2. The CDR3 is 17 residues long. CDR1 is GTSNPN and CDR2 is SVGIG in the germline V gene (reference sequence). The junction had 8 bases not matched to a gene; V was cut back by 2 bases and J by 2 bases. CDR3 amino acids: CAWSTSGSRRPYNEQFF. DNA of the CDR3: TGTGCCTGGAGTACTAGCGGGAGCAGGCGCCCCTACAATGAGCAGTTCTTC. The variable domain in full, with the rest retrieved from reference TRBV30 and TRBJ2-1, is SQTIHQWPATLVQPVGSPLSLECTVEGTSNPNLYWYRQAAGRGLQLLFYSVGIGQISSEVPQNLSASRPQDRQFILSSKKLLLSDSGFYLCAWSTSGSRRPYNEQFFGPGTRLTVL.

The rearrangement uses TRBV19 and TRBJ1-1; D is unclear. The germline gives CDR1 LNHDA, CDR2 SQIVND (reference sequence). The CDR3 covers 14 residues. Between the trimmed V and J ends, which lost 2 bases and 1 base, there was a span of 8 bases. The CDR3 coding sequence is TGTGCCAGTAGTATATGGGGAACGAACACTGAAGCTTTCTTT. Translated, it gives CASSIWGTNTEAFF.

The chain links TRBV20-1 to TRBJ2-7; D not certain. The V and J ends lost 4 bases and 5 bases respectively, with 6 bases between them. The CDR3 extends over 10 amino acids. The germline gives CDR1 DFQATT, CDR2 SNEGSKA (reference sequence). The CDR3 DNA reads TGCAGTGCTATACGAAACGAGCAGTACTTC. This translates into CSAIRNEQYF.